This is a list of T cell receptor beta chains from one sample in a study of T cells in Graves' hyperthyroidism and ophthalmopathy. TCRdb re-analysed the multiplex PCR reads in MiXCR, keeping a single row per CDR3 protein. The table has some 700,000 distinct CDR3 sequences, about 18% seen once. The sample comprised blood. The origin of the receptors is a man between 50 and 59 years old with Graves' hyperthyroidism. The CDR3 runs from the conserved cysteine through the conserved F or W. D genes are given only for firm matches. Rows give clone size only sometimes, using once, few, many, or a class for an expanded clone.

DNA | CDR3 | J | D | V | size
TGCAGTGCTAGTAAGGGGACCTACAATGAGCAGTTCTTC | CSASKGTYNEQFF | TRBJ2-1 | NA | TRBV20-1 | many
TGTGCCAGCAGTTTAGAAGGAAAAGTATTCGATGAGCAGTTCTTC | CASSLEGKVFDEQFF | TRBJ2-1 | NA | TRBV28 | many
TGTGCCTGGAGTACTACAGGGGGCGGTCAGCCCCAGCATTTT | CAWSTTGGGQPQHF | TRBJ1-5 | TRBD1 | TRBV30 | many
TGCGCCAGCAGCCCAGGAGGGACAGGACCCGACGGGGAGCTGTTTTTT | CASSPGGTGPDGELFF | TRBJ2-2 | TRBD1 | TRBV4-1 | NA
TGCGCCAGCAGCCAGCTCACAAACGGGGTCTACAATGAGCAGTTCTTC | CASSQLTNGVYNEQFF | TRBJ2-1 | NA | TRBV4-1 | once
TGCAGTGCTAGAGCTCAACCGGCCGGGGAGCTGTTTTTT | CSARAQPAGELFF | TRBJ2-2 | NA | TRBV20-1 | NA
TGTGCCAGCAGTAATGACAGGGAGAATCAGCCCCAGCATTTT | CASSNDRENQPQHF | TRBJ1-5 | TRBD1 | TRBV6-1 | few
TGCAGTGCTAGAGAGCCGACAGGGAATTCCTACGAGCAGTACTTC | CSAREPTGNSYEQYF | TRBJ2-7 | TRBD1 | TRBV20-1 | many
TGTGCCAGCAGTTTTCCGAGCCAAGAGACCCAGTACTTC | CASSFPSQETQYF | TRBJ2-5 | NA | TRBV12-3/TRBV12-4 | NA
TGCGCCAGCACCCCCTCGAGGGGAGAGAACGAGCAGTACTTC | CASTPSRGENEQYF | TRBJ2-7 | NA | TRBV5-1 | many
TGTGCCAGCAGCGGAGACAGGGTTGATTCACCCCTCCACTTT | CASSGDRVDSPLHF | TRBJ1-6 | TRBD1 | TRBV13 | many
TGTGCCAGCAGTTTAATGTCAGGGTTTGGCGGCTACACCTTC | CASSLMSGFGGYTF | TRBJ1-2 | NA | TRBV28 | many
TGTGCCAGCAGCCCTCGGGACAGGGACTTGGGTGAGCAGTACTTC | CASSPRDRDLGEQYF | TRBJ2-7 | TRBD1 | TRBV7-6 | many
TGTGCCAGCAGCTTCTACGGCGCAGGGAGGGCCGGGGAGCTGTTTTTT | CASSFYGAGRAGELFF | TRBJ2-2 | TRBD2 | TRBV5-5 | many
TGTGCCAGCAGCCCTCGGACGGGGACGCCAGATACGCAGTATTTT | CASSPRTGTPDTQYF | TRBJ2-3 | NA | TRBV7-2 | many
TGTGCCAGCATTCCCCTTGGGACAGGGGGAACCTATGAGCAGTTCTTC | CASIPLGTGGTYEQFF | TRBJ2-1 | TRBD1 | TRBV2 | many
TGTGCCGTCGGGACCGCCCTAGGACCCCTCCACTTT | CAVGTALGPLHF | TRBJ1-6 | NA | TRBV6-2/TRBV6-3 | few
TGTGCCAGCAGGCCGGGACGGAGCACAGATACGCAGTATTTT | CASRPGRSTDTQYF | TRBJ2-3 | NA | TRBV28 | NA
TGTGCCAGCAGTTCACCTCAGGGCTACACCGGGGAGCTGTTTTTT | CASSSPQGYTGELFF | TRBJ2-2 | NA | TRBV6-1 | few
TGTGCCAGCTCACCAGAAAGACTGGAATTTTCACCCCTCCACTTT | CASSPERLEFSPLHF | TRBJ1-6 | NA | TRBV18 | NA
TGTGCCAGTAGCAGACTTGAATGGGCAGATACGCAGTATTTT | CASSRLEWADTQYF | TRBJ2-3 | NA | TRBV19 | few
TGTGCCAGCAGCTTAGGGAGGAAGGGGGAGACCCAGTACTTC | CASSLGRKGETQYF | TRBJ2-5 | NA | TRBV7-8 | few
TGTGCCAGCAGTGAAATTGGGGGTCTAGCGGGTCGGAGCTCCTACAATGAGCAGTTCTTC | CASSEIGGLAGRSSYNEQFF | TRBJ2-1 | TRBD2 | TRBV6-1 | few
TGTGCCAGCAGACCGCCCGGACAGTCCTACGAGCAGTACTTC | CASRPPGQSYEQYF | TRBJ2-7 | NA | TRBV28 | NA
TGCGCCAGCAGTGAGTCGTTTAGCGGGAGTGGAGATACGCAGTATTTT | CASSESFSGSGDTQYF | TRBJ2-3 | TRBD2 | TRBV10-2 | few
TGTGCCAGCAGCTTAGGTGGATCAGGGGGCACTGAAGCTTTCTTT | CASSLGGSGGTEAFF | TRBJ1-1 | TRBD1 | TRBV7-2 | NA
TGTGCCAGCAGCTTGGAGGCAGATAACACTGAAGCTTTCTTT | CASSLEADNTEAFF | TRBJ1-1 | NA | TRBV5-5 | NA
TGTGCCAGCAGTTTATACTTGACTAGGGCCCAAAATGAGCAGTTCTTC | CASSLYLTRAQNEQFF | TRBJ2-1 | NA | TRBV28 | NA
TGTGCCAGCAGCCCGTCCCGGGATGGGGAGACCCAGTACTTC | CASSPSRDGETQYF | TRBJ2-5 | NA | TRBV7-8 | few
TGTGCCAGCAAAGGGTTGGGCGTAACGCAAGAGACCCAGTACTTC | CASKGLGVTQETQYF | TRBJ2-5 | NA | TRBV6-2/TRBV6-3 | NA
TGTGCCAGCAGCTTAGTTCTAGCGGGCCGCCGAGTTTACAATGAGCAGTTCTTC | CASSLVLAGRRVYNEQFF | TRBJ2-1 | TRBD2 | TRBV11-2 | NA
TGCGCCAGCAGCTTGGTTAAGAACAGGGGGAATGAGCAGTTCTTC | CASSLVKNRGNEQFF | TRBJ2-1 | TRBD1 | TRBV5-1 | few